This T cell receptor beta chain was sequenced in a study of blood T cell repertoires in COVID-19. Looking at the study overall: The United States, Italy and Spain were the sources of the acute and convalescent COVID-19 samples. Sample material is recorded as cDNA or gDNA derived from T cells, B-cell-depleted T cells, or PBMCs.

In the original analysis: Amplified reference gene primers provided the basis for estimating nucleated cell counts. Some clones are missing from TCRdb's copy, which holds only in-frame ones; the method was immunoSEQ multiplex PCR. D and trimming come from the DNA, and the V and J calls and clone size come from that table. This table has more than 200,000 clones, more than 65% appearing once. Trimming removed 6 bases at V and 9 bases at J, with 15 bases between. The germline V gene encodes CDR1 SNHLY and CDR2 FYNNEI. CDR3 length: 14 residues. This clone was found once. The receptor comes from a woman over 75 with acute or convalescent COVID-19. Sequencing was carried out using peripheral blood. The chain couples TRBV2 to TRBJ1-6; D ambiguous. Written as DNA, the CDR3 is TGTGCCAGCAGCTCTTTTTCTAATGGTTCACCCCTCCACTTT. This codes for CASSSFSNGSPLHF.